One sample yielded the 10 T cell receptor beta chains listed below, sequenced in a study of cytomegalovirus exposure and HLA in healthy donors. It was with 60 Vbeta and 13 Jbeta primers that the PCR ran. Data came from immunoSEQ multiplex PCR; TCRdb stores just in-frame clones and leaves some out. This sample's table has 53,000 or so clones. Sequencing input: PBMCs. These receptors were collected from a man aged 18 to 29 in good health and CMV-seropositive.

The J gene is TRBJ2-1, the V gene TRBV6-1; D not certain. The CDR3 is 15 residues long. Trimming stripped 2 bases from V and 7 bases from J, with 15 bases between. The germline CDR1 and CDR2 sequences are MNHNS and SASEGT. CDR3 DNA sequence: TGTGCCAGCAGTGAACTCGCGCGTTACGGGAATGAGCAGTTCTTC. This sequence encodes CASSELARYGNEQFF.

The CDR3 nucleotides are TGTGCCAGTAGTATCAGCGGCCTGGGGAGCTACGAGCAGTACTTC. It translates to CASSISGLGSYEQYF. This rearrangement joins TRBV19 to TRBJ2-7; tentatively, D is TRBD2 (5 bases). Per the germline V gene, CDR1 is LNHDA and CDR2 is SQIVND (reference sequence). The CDR3 is 15 amino acids. Trimming stripped 3 bases from V and 3 bases from J, with 15 bases between. The complete variable domain, with remaining parts taken from reference TRBV19 and TRBJ2-7, reads DGGITQSPKYLFRKEGQNVTLSCEQNLNHDAMYWYRQDPGQGLRLIYYSQIVNDFQKGDIAEGYSVSREKKESFPLTVTSAQKNPTAFYLCASSISGLGSYEQYFGPGTRLTVT.

This chain's CDR3 is CASSLNARETQYF. The CDR3 DNA reads TGTGCCAGCAGCCTAAACGCGAGAGAGACCCAGTACTTC. The V gene is TRBV7-3, the J gene TRBJ2-5; the D is unclear. V shed 5 bases and J shed 4 bases, with 11 bases lying between them. The CDR3 contains 13 residues. Germline values: CDR1 SGHTA, CDR2 FQGTGA.

The chain is built from TRBV7-9 and TRBJ2-1, with a tentative D call TRBD2 (7 bases). The CDR3 totals 12 residues. Per germline, CDR1 SEHNR and CDR2 FQNEAQ (reference sequence). The germline V and J ends were trimmed by 8 bases and 15 bases, with 20 bases remaining between them. The CDR3 DNA reads as TGTGCCAGCTGGGGGCGGGAGTCGTTTCTGTTCTTC. Protein product: CASWGRESFLFF.

The rearrangement uses TRBV29-1 and TRBJ2-7; 13 bases line up with TRBD2. J lost 4 bases, V lost 7 bases, and 7 bases had no gene match. CDR1 is SQVTM and CDR2 is ANQGSEA in the germline V gene. The CDR3 is made up of 14 amino acids. CDR3 nucleotides: TGCAGCGCCGCACTAGCGGGAGGGGGATACGAGCAGTACTTC. The encoded protein is CSAALAGGGYEQYF.

The V gene is TRBV19, the J gene TRBJ2-2; 11 nucleotides agree with TRBD1. The CDR3 consists of 15 residues. Unmatched junction bases numbered 6, after V lost 5 bases and J lost 7 bases. Germline V gene sequence: CDR1 LNHDA, CDR2 SQIVND (reference sequence). DNA for the CDR3: TGTGCCAGTAGTCTGCGGACAGGGGGCGTCGGGGAGCTGTTTTTT. Translating gives CASSLRTGGVGELFF.

The chain carries TRBV14 and TRBJ1-5; 8 bases fit TRBD1. V trimming: 4 bases; J trimming: 1 base; junction bases outside the gene matches: 6. This CDR3 contains 16 residues. Germline V CDR1 and CDR2: SGHDN, FVKESK. Here the CDR3 reads CASSPTRDRSNQPQHF. The CDR3 nucleotides read TGTGCCAGCAGCCCAACGAGGGACAGGAGCAATCAGCCCCAGCATTTT.

The CDR3 nucleotides read TGCAGCGTTGAAGATAGGACAGGAGCAAGCTACGAGCAGTACTTC. The encoded protein is CSVEDRTGASYEQYF. The J gene is TRBJ2-7, the V gene TRBV29-1, with 7 bases aligning to TRBD1. This CDR3 is 15 amino acids long. The germline gives CDR1 SQVTM, CDR2 ANQGSEA. J lost 3 bases, V lost 0 bases, and 8 bases had no gene match.

The genes are TRBV6-4 and TRBJ2-2; weak D call: TRBD2 (5 bases). There are 15 residues in the CDR3. V shed 4 bases and J shed 4 bases, with 13 bases lying between them. CDR1 is MRHNA, CDR2 SNTAGT, per germline. The CDR3 DNA sequence: TGTGCCAGCAGTGTAGAGGGATCGGGCACCGGGGAGCTGTTTTTT. It is translated as CASSVEGSGTGELFF.

The rearrangement links TRBV11-2 to TRBJ2-3; TRBD2 matches 7 bases. Germline CDR1 SGHAT, CDR2 FQNNGV. Germline trimming cut 6 bases from V and 5 bases from J; bases unmatched to any gene: 11. The CDR3 covers 15 residues. CDR3: CASSPLAGGLDTQYF. The DNA for the CDR3 is TGTGCCAGCAGTCCGTTAGCGGGTGGGTTAGATACGCAGTATTTT.